This is a list of T cell receptor beta chains from one sample in a study of blood T cell repertoires in COVID-19. Produced via immunoSEQ multiplex PCR; TCRdb's table is partial and in-frame only. The profile shows about 430,000 clones, more than 70% of them singletons. Specimen: PBMCs or T cells enriched from blood (not recorded which). These TCRs come from a woman under 30 who had been exposed to COVID-19. CDR3s include the opening cysteine and the closing phenylalanine or tryptophan. Each record gives: clone size, V gene, CDR3 protein. Size values are once, few and many counts, or a class for expanded clones, and some rows have none.

. | TRBV5-4 | CASSAGEGNTEAFF
. | TRBV3-1/TRBV3-2 | CASSPTGGGYEQYF
once | TRBV4-1 | CASSQDVGRETQYF
. | TRBV27 | CASSQGALGNTIYF
. | TRBV28 | CASSSTGARNQPQHF
. | TRBV25-1 | CASSELQGTDYNEQFF
once | TRBV12-3/TRBV12-4 | CASSRTGLEQYF
. | TRBV5-6 | CASSSARNEKLFF
. | TRBV5-4 | CASSKGGGGRAHEQYF
. | TRBV12-3/TRBV12-4 | CASSLYADTQYF
. | TRBV7-8 | CASSMKRTGSDYEQYF
. | TRBV10-3 | CAIGDRGGETQYF
. | TRBV5-6 | CASSSQRQVSNQPQHF
. | TRBV30 | CAESKGAQQPQHF
. | TRBV5-4 | CASSLGQGLSGELFF
. | TRBV7-9 | CASSLGASETQYF
. | TRBV4-2 | CASSQERDEQYF
. | TRBV25-1 | CASSETRESGGSYEQYF
. | TRBV11-2 | CASSLVGLANNEQFF
. | TRBV4-1 | CASSQVPLGQGSYEQYF
. | TRBV4-3 | CASSTAREAYEQYF
. | TRBV10-3 | CAISGNREGRMGNSPLHF
. | TRBV9 | CASSWGGSGANVLTF
. | TRBV5-4 | CASSRQVSGSLNSPLHF
. | TRBV12-2 | CASRLRYEQYF
. | TRBV2 | CASSYRGRQYGYTF
. | TRBV4-2 | CASSQADRVREKLFF
. | TRBV6-2/TRBV6-3 | CASSFYLAGTPSYNEQFF
. | TRBV2 | CASSGDRATSHEQYF
. | TRBV7-2 | CASSRTWGTSGRNEQFF
. | TRBV27 | CASSLGGRGTEAFF
. | TRBV9 | CASSENSVNQPQHF
. | TRBV7-9 | CASSFRGQGASREQFF
. | TRBV12-3/TRBV12-4 | CVEQSGEGEQYF
. | TRBV5-4 | CASSLERVGYGYTF
. | TRBV11-2 | CASSLRERGLNTEAFF
. | TRBV6-5 | CASSYSNRGDQPQHF
. | TRBV19 | CASSIERGWGYTF
. | TRBV18 | CASSLAGTQETQYF
. | TRBV3-1/TRBV3-2 | CASSQGISGSEQYF
. | TRBV4-1 | CASSRRTDPSYEQYF
. | TRBV15 | CATSRDYSGKTGELFF
. | TRBV7-8 | CASSLGQGTETQYF
. | TRBV5-1 | CASSLGQGDGYTF
. | TRBV27 | CASSNIQGLNTEAFF
few | TRBV27 | CASSFRVTGELFF
. | TRBV19 | CASSTTSGTALFNYGYTF
. | TRBV28 | CASSFGQLAPEAFF
. | TRBV28 | CASSFTGTNTEAFF
once | TRBV3-1/TRBV3-2 | CASSLRDSGEKLFF
. | TRBV28 | CASSHLLAAPFEQYF
few | TRBV11-2 | CASSLTSLYEQYF
. | TRBV15 | CATSRDFWASSYEQYF
few | TRBV10-1 | CASSGGQGYEQYF
. | TRBV19 | CASRRGESSYEQYF
. | TRBV28 | CASCPLRRGNSPLHF
. | TRBV14 | CASSPGSGNTIYF
once | TRBV24-1 | CATSGVGDGYTF
. | TRBV15 | CATSRAVFQETQYF